This T cell receptor beta chain was found in a study of shared clonotypes between healthy human individuals. At a deep level, the assay was run. Some 30,000 T cell genomes, or about 200 ng DNA, went into the sorted-subset replicate PCRs. Profiled with immunoSEQ multiplex PCR; TCRdb holds only in-frame clones, not every one. The sample holds almost 750,000 clones, roughly 72% seen once. General observations from the study: Genetic and exposure-history diversity was limited by the few donors. Shared clonotypes: 4.5% to 5% naive CD4, around 4% naive CD8, roughly 2.4% memory CD4, 0.4% memory CD8.

Germline V gene lookup returns CDR1 LGHNA and CDR2 YNFKEQ. This CDR3 region has 15 residues. V lost 0 bases and J lost 4; bases outside the gene matches: 4. This clone was picked up a small number of times. Its cognate antigen is unknown. Sequenced input: memory CD4+ T cells sorted from blood. Subset noted: CD45RA-negative fraction. The source is a woman aged 25 to 45 in good health. The chain links TRBV4-2 to TRBJ1-2, with 8 bases lining up with TRBD1. CDR3 bases: TGTGCCAGCAGCCAAGATAACAGGGGGTTCTATGGCTACACCTTC. Residues: CASSQDNRGFYGYTF.